This entry is about one T cell receptor beta chain. These data come from a study of blood T cell repertoires in COVID-19. Study information: Collection of acute and convalescent COVID-19 samples took place in the United States, Italy and Spain. Sources were T cells, B-cell-depleted T cells, or PBMCs; the material itself was cDNA or gDNA.

Libraries were prepared by immunoSEQ multiplex PCR; TCRdb keeps only in-frame clonotypes and omits some of them. The repertoire holds tens of thousands of clones, with 76% as singletons. Germline CDR1 and CDR2: SEHNR and FQNEAQ (reference sequence). V gave up 0 bases and J gave up 3 bases; unmatched junction bases: 9. There are 18 residues in the CDR3. Sample: peripheral blood. V usage is TRBV7-9 and J usage is TRBJ2-3, with TRBD1 identical over 10 bases. The receptor's source is a man between 65 and 85 years old with acute or convalescent COVID-19. The CDR3 loop is CASSLAPGQGWRTDTQYF. CDR3 nucleotides: TGTGCCAGCAGCTTAGCGCCGGGACAGGGGTGGAGGACAGATACGCAGTATTTT.